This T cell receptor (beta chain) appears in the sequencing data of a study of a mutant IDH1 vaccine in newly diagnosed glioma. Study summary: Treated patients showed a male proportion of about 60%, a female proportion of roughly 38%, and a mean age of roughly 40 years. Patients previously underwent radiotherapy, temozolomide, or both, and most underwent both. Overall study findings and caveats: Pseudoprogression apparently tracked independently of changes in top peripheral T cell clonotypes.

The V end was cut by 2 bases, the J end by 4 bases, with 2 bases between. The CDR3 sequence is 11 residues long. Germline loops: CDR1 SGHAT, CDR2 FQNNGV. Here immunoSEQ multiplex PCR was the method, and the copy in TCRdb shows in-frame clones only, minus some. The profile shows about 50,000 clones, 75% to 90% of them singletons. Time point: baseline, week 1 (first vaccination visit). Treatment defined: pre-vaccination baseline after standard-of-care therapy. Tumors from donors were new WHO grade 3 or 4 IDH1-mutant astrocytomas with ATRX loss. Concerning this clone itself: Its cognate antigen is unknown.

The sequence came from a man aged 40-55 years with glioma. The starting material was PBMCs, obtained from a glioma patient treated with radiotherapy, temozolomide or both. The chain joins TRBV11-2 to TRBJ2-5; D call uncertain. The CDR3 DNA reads TGTGCCAGCAGCTTAAGAGAGACCCAGTACTTC. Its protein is CASSLRETQYF.